This TCR beta chain emerged from a study of a mutant IDH1 vaccine in newly diagnosed glioma. Study as a whole: Sex distribution of treated patients was about 62% male and approximately 38% female; mean age was about 40 years.

Concerning this clone: What it binds is not known.

Documented time point: week 23, last vaccination. Doses of 300 ug of mutant IDH1 20-mer peptide were given with topical imiquimod. The data were produced by immunoSEQ multiplex PCR, yet TCRdb's version contains in-frame clones alone and is incomplete. The data show fewer than 45,000 clones, around 74% seen once. Germline loops: CDR1 SGDLS, CDR2 YYNGEE. The CDR3 runs to 14 residues. The J segment lost 5 bases and the V segment lost 6 bases, leaving 7 bases of the junction unmatched. This sequence was found in a man aged 45-60 years with glioma. The V and J genes are TRBV9 and TRBJ2-7; 11 bases agree with TRBD1. Specimen: PBMCs, collected from a glioma patient whose treatment included an IDH1 peptide vaccine. CDR3 amino acids: CASTERDRGDEQYF. CDR3 nucleotide sequence: TGTGCCAGCACCGAGCGGGACAGGGGGGACGAGCAGTACTTC.